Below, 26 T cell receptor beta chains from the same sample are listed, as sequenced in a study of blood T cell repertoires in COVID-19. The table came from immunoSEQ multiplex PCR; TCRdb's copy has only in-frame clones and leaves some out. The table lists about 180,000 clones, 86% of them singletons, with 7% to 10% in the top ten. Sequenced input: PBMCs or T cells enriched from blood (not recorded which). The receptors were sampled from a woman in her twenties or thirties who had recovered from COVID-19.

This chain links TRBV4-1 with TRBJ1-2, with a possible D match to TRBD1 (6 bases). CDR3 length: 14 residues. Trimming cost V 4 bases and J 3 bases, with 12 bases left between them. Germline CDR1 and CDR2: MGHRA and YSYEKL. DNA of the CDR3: TGCGCCAGCAGCCGAGACACAGGGTACTATGGCTACACCTTC. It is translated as CASSRDTGYYGYTF.

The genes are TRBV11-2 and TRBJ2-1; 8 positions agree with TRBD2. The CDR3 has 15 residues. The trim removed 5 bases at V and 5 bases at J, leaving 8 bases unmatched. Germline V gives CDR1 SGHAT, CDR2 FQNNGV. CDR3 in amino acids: CASSLSDGGDNEQFF. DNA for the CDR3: TGTGCCAGCAGCCTATCGGACGGGGGGGACAATGAGCAGTTCTTC.

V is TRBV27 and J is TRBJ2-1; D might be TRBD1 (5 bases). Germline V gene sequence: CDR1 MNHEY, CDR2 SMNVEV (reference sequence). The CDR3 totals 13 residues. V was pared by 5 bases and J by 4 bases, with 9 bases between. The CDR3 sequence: CASSSDRYNEQFF. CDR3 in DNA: TGTGCCAGCAGTAGTGACAGATACAATGAGCAGTTCTTC.

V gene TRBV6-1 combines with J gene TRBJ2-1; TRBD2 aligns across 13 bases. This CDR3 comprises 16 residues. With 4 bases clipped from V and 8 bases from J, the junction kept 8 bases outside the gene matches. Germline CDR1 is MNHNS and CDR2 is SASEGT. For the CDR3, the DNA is TGTGCCAGCAGTGGGGCGACTAGCGGGAGGAGGTATGAGCAGTTCTTC. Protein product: CASSGATSGRRYEQFF.

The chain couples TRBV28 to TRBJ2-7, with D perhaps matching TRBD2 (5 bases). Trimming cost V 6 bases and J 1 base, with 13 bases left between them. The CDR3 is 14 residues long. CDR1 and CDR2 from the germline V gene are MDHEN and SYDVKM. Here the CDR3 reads CASRESGTSYEQYF. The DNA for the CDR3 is TGTGCCAGCAGGGAAAGCGGAACTTCCTACGAGCAGTACTTC.

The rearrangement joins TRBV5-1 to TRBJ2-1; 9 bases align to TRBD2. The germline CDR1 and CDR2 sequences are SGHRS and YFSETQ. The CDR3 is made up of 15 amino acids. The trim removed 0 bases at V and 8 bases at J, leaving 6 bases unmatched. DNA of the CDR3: TGCGCCAGCAGCTTGGGTGCGGGAGGGCCCCATGAGCAGTTCTTC. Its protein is CASSLGAGGPHEQFF.

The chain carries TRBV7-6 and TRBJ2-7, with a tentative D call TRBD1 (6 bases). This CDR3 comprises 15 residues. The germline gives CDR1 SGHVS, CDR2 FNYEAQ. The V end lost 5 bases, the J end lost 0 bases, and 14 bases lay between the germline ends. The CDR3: CASSPLTGSSYEQYF. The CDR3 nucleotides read TGTGCCAGCAGCCCATTGACAGGTTCCTCCTACGAGCAGTACTTC. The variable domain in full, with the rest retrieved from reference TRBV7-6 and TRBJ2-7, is GAGVSQSPRYKVTKRGQDVALRCDPISGHVSLYWYRQALGQGPEFLTYFNYEAQQDKSGLPNDRFSAERPEGSISTLTIQRTEQRDSAMYRCASSPLTGSSYEQYFGPGTRLTVT.

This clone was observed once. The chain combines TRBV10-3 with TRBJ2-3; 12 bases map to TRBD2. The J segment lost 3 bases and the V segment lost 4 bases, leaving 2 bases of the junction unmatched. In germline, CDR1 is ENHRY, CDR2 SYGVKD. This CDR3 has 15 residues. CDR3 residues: CAISGTSGATDTQYF. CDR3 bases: TGTGCCATCAGTGGGACTAGCGGGGCAACAGATACGCAGTATTTT.

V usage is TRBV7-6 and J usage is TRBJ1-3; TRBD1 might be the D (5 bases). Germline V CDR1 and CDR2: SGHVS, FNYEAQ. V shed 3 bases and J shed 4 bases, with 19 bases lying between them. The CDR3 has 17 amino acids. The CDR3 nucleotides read TGTGCCAGCAGCTTTTCGGACAACTTTCTCCCCGGAAACACCATATATTTT. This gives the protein CASSFSDNFLPGNTIYF. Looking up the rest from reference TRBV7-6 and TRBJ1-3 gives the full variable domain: GAGVSQSPRYKVTKRGQDVALRCDPISGHVSLYWYRQALGQGPEFLTYFNYEAQQDKSGLPNDRFSAERPEGSISTLTIQRTEQRDSAMYRCASSFSDNFLPGNTIYFGEGSWLTVV.

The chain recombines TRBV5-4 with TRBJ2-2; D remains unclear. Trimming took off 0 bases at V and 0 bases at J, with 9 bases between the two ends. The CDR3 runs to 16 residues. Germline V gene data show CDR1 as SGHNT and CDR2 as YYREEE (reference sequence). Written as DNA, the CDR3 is TGTGCCAGCAGCTTGGGGCGGTCAGCGAACACCGGGGAGCTGTTTTTT. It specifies CASSLGRSANTGELFF.

CDR3: CASSLDRVVGYTF. CDR3 bases: TGTGCCAGCAGCTTGGACAGGGTGGTTGGCTACACCTTC. The chain employs TRBV6-5 and TRBJ1-2, with 8 bases aligning to TRBD1. V dropped 6 bases and J dropped 7; count of bases not matched to a gene: 7. Germline V gene sequence: CDR1 MNHEY, CDR2 SVGAGI. The CDR3 covers 13 residues.

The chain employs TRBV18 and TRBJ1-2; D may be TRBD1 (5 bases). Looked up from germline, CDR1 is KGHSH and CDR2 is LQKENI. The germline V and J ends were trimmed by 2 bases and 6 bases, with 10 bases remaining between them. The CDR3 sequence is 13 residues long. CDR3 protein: CASSPRQNNGYTF. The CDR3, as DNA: TGTGCCAGCTCACCAAGACAGAATAATGGCTACACCTTC.

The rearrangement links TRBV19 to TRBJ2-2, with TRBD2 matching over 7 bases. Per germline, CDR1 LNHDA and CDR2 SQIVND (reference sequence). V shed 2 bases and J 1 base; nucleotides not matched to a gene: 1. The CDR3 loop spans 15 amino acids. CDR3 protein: CASSITSENTGELFF. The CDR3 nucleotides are TGTGCCAGTAGTATAACTAGCGAGAACACCGGGGAGCTGTTTTTT. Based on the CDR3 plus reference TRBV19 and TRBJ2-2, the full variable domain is DGGITQSPKYLFRKEGQNVTLSCEQNLNHDAMYWYRQDPGQGLRLIYYSQIVNDFQKGDIAEGYSVSREKKESFPLTVTSAQKNPTAFYLCASSITSENTGELFFGEGSRLTVL.

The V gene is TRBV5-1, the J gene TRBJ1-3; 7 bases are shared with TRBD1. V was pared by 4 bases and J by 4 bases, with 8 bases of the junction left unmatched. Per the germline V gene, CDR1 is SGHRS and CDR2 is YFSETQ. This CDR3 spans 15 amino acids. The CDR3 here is CASSGDSYAGNTIYF. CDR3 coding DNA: TGCGCCAGCAGCGGGGACAGTTACGCCGGAAACACCATATATTTT.

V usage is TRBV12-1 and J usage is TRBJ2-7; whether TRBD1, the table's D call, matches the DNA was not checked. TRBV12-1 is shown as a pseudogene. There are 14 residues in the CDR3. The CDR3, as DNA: TGTGCCAGCAGCTTTTCTAGGGGGTTATACGAGCAGTACTTC. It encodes CASSFSRGLYEQYF.

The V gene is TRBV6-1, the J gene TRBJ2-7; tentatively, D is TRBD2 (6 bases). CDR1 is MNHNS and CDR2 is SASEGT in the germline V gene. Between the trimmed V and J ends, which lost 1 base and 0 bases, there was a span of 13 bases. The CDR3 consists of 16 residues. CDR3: CASSEGAISGSYEQYF. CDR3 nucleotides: TGTGCCAGCAGTGAAGGGGCAATTAGCGGCTCCTACGAGCAGTACTTC.

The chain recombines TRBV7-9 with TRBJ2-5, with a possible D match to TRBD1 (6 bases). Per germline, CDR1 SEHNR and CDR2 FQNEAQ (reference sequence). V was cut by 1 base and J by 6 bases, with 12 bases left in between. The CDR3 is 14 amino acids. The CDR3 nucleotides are TGTGCCAGCAGCTTAGAACAGGGACCAAAGACCCAGTACTTC. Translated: CASSLEQGPKTQYF.

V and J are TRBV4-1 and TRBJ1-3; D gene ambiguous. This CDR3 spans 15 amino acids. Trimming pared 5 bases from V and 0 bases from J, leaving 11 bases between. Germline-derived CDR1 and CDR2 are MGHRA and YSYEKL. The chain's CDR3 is CASSSSSGSGNTIYF. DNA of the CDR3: TGCGCCAGCAGCAGCAGTTCGGGCTCTGGAAACACCATATATTTT.

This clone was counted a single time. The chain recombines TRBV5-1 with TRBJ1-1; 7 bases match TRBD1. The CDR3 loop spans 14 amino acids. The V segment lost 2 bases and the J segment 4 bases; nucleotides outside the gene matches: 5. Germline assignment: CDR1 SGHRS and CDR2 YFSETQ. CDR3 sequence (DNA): TGCGCCAGCAGCTTTGAGGGGGCTGGCACTGAAGCTTTCTTT. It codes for CASSFEGAGTEAFF.

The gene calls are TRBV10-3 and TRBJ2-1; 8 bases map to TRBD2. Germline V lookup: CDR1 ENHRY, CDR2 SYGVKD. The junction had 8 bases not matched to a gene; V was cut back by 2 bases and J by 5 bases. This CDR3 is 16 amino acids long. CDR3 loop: CAISEGRTSRNNEQFF. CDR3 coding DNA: TGTGCCATCAGTGAGGGTAGGACTAGCCGAAACAATGAGCAGTTCTTC.

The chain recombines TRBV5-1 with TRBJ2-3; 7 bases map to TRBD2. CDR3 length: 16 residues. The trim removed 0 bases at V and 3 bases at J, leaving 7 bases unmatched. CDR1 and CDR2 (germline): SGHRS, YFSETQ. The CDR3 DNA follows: TGCGCCAGCAGCTTGGGTCTCCAGGGAGGGACAGATACGCAGTATTTT. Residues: CASSLGLQGGTDTQYF.

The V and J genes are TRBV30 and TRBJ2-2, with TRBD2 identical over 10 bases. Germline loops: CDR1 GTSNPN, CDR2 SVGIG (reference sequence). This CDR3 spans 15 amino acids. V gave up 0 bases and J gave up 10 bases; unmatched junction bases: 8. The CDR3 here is CAWSVRLAGVAELFF. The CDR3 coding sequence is TGTGCCTGGAGTGTGCGGCTAGCGGGAGTCGCGGAGCTGTTTTTT.

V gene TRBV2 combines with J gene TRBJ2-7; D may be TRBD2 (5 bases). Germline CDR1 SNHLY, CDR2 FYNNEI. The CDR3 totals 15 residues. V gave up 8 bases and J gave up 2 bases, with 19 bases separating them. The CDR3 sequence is CASREGLADTYEQYF. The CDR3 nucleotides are TGTGCCAGCCGGGAAGGGCTAGCCGATACCTACGAGCAGTACTTC.

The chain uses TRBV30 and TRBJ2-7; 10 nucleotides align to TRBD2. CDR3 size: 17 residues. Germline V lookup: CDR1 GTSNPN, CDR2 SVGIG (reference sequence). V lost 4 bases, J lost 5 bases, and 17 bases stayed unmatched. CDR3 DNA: TGTGCCTGGACCCGCGAGAGGACTAGCGGTTCTCATCACGAGCAGTACTTC. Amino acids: CAWTRERTSGSHHEQYF.

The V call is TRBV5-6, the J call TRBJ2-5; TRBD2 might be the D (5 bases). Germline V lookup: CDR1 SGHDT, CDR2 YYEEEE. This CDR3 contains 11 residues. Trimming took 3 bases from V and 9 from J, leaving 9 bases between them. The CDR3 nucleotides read TGTGCCAGCAGCTCGAGGGCCGCCCAGTACTTC. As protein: CASSSRAAQYF.

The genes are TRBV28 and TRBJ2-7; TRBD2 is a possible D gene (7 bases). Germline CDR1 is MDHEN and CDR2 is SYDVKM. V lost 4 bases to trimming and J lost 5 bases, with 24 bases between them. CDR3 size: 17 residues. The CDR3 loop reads CASSSLGGGFKGDEQYF. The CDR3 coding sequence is TGTGCCAGCAGTTCCCTCGGGGGAGGGTTCAAGGGGGACGAGCAGTACTTC.